This is a list of T cell receptor beta chains from one sample in a study of blood T cell repertoires in COVID-19. Sequencing used immunoSEQ multiplex PCR; TCRdb keeps in-frame clones, though not all of them. The sample contains some 75,000 clones, around 89% of which appear only once. Sequenced material: peripheral blood. The receptors originated from a man between 60 and 75 years old with acute or convalescent COVID-19. Both conserved end residues are part of each CDR3. D genes are given only for firm matches. Only some rows state a clone size, as once, few, many or a class for expanded clones.

TRBV7-9	TRBD1	TRBJ1-1	once	TGTGCCAGCAGTCGACAGGGAATGAACACTGAAGCTTTCTTT	CASSRQGMNTEAFF
TRBV3-1/TRBV3-2	-	TRBJ2-3	-	TGTGCCAGCAGCCAAGGCGGGTTGCGAACAGATACGCAGTATTTT	CASSQGGLRTDTQYF
TRBV21-1	-	TRBJ1-6	-	TGTGCCAGCAGCAGAGATGACAGGGGGATTGATTATAATTCACCCCTCCACTTT	CASSRDDRGIDYNSPLHF
TRBV25-1	-	TRBJ2-1	-	TGTGCCAGCAGTGGACCGGGAGCGGGCAATGAGCAGTTCTTC	CASSGPGAGNEQFF
TRBV5-1	TRBD1	TRBJ1-1	-	TGCGCCAGCAGCCATCAGGGGGCGGTGGACACTGAAGCTTTCTTT	CASSHQGAVDTEAFF
TRBV6-5	TRBD1	TRBJ1-2	-	TGTGCCAGCATCGGACAGGGGACCTATGGCTACACCTTC	CASIGQGTYGYTF
TRBV5-1	-	TRBJ2-3	-	TGCGCCAGCAGCTTGGACAGGGAATGGGCAGATACGCAGTATTTT	CASSLDREWADTQYF
TRBV6-5	TRBD2	TRBJ2-7	-	TGTGCCAGCAGAGGAGATAGCGGGCTATACGAGCAGTACTTC	CASRGDSGLYEQYF
TRBV7-3	TRBD1	TRBJ2-2	-	TGTGCCAGCAGCTCCTTGACAGGGGCCACCGGGGAGCTGTTTTTT	CASSSLTGATGELFF
TRBV19	TRBD1	TRBJ1-5	once	TGTGCCAGTAGTATGTCGGACAGGGAGTATCAGCCCCAGCATTTT	CASSMSDREYQPQHF
TRBV5-1	TRBD2	TRBJ2-5	-	TGCGCCAGCAGAGCCGGGACTAGCGGTACCAGTTCTCAAGAGACCCAGTACTTC	CASRAGTSGTSSQETQYF
TRBV6-5	-	TRBJ2-2	-	TGTGCCAGCCGGATTTCGCGAGGCACCGGGGAGCTGTTTTTT	CASRISRGTGELFF
TRBV11-3	-	TRBJ2-2	-	TGTGCCAGCAGCCCCACCGGGACTGACACCGGGGAGCTGTTTTTT	CASSPTGTDTGELFF